A selection of T cell receptor beta chains follows, all from one sample in a study of T cells in Graves' hyperthyroidism and ophthalmopathy. TCRdb itself ran the multiplex PCR reads through MiXCR, one entry per CDR3 protein. The data hold some 350,000 distinct CDR3 sequences, with about a sixth observed a single time. Sequenced: blood. The receptors derive from a woman between 18 and 29 years old with Graves' hyperthyroidism that later progressed to Graves' ophthalmopathy. CDR3s include the opening cysteine and the closing phenylalanine or tryptophan.

J gene	V gene	CDR3 protein
TRBJ2-7	TRBV5-1	CASSLGPSGALGAYEQYF
TRBJ2-1	TRBV7-9	CASSLGRDLYNEQFF
TRBJ1-3	TRBV11-2	CASSLRGNTIYF
TRBJ1-4	TRBV6-1	CASSEEIQGAKGEKLFF
TRBJ2-1	TRBV19	CASSITSGGHNEQFF
TRBJ1-4	TRBV6-5	CASSYRGGRGEKLFF
TRBJ2-5	TRBV3-1	CASSQEGQTQYF
TRBJ2-7	TRBV25-1	CASSEYKWEGLREQYF
TRBJ2-4	TRBV12-5	CARGPNESLAKNIQYF
TRBJ2-7	TRBV5-6	CASSLPPGTGNYEQYF
TRBJ2-1	TRBV7-9	CASSLVVRDEQFF
TRBJ2-7	TRBV5-1	CASSLGPGAYEQYF
TRBJ1-3	TRBV27	CASSPTNDRRGNTIYF
TRBJ1-1	TRBV24-1	CATSDGWDTEAFF
TRBJ1-4	TRBV6-6	CASSYAKQGKLFF
TRBJ2-1	TRBV29-1	CSAQRLGYNEQFF
TRBJ2-7	TRBV4-3	CASSQGLWRDGEEQYF
TRBJ2-3	TRBV30	CAWGVGTIDTDTQYF
TRBJ2-5	TRBV20-1	CSARPVETQYF
TRBJ1-5	TRBV7-2	CASSPEAGAPNQPQHF
TRBJ2-7	TRBV29-1	CSVAGRNYEQYF
TRBJ2-7	TRBV19	CASSIDGSLGGDEQYF
TRBJ2-1	TRBV5-1	CASSFQGIGDNEQFF
TRBJ2-7	TRBV20-1	CSASKGTGGAYEQYF
TRBJ2-1	TRBV5-5	CASSYINNEQFF
TRBJ2-7	TRBV27	CASSLEWVSEQYF
TRBJ2-1	TRBV28	CASSQAQESSYNEQFF
TRBJ1-5	TRBV15	CATSRDRTGSEPQHF
TRBJ2-7	TRBV2	CASSEAPTGGEQYF
TRBJ1-5	TRBV11-2	CASSLEGSPQPQHF
TRBJ2-7	TRBV7-9	CASSFSAILENYEQYF
TRBJ2-3	TRBV20-1	CSPQSGSSTDTQYF
TRBJ1-1	TRBV11-2	CASRGQRGGGAFF
TRBJ1-2	TRBV7-3	CASSPTTAQYGYTF
TRBJ2-3	TRBV7-8	CASRVADTQYF
TRBJ2-1	TRBV19	CASLPRAGASAHHEQFF
TRBJ2-5	TRBV5-8	CASSSQGGTGETQYF
TRBJ2-2	TRBV20-1	CSARVGTGNTGELFF
TRBJ1-3	TRBV5-1	CASSPGQEGNTIYF
TRBJ2-2	TRBV20-1	CSARDGWTGAAGELFF
TRBJ2-7	TRBV6-1	CASSEEGQGNYEQYF
TRBJ1-2	TRBV5-4	CASSYSGRVKSF
TRBJ2-1	TRBV5-1	CASSLALAGGPRGEQFF
TRBJ2-7	TRBV20-1	CSARVSGTYSYEQYF
TRBJ2-1	TRBV24-1	CATSDPTLGLAGVDEQFF
TRBJ2-5	TRBV6-5	CASSSDRWETQYF
TRBJ2-7	TRBV6-2/TRBV6-3	CASNNPGQGYEQYF
TRBJ2-7	TRBV11-2	CASSRKVGELSYEQYF
TRBJ2-7	TRBV4-2	CASSQDVSQGSFEQYF
TRBJ1-2	TRBV6-1	CASSFNAAARYGYTF
TRBJ2-5	TRBV6-5	CASSYSGQGEETQYF
TRBJ2-2	TRBV7-6	CASSLDQLVNTGELFF
TRBJ2-1	TRBV19	CASSIDRNWFLSSYNEQFF
TRBJ2-3	TRBV11-2	CASSLNMGSGSTDTQYF
TRBJ1-1	TRBV29-1	CSVARQLNTEAFF
TRBJ2-1	TRBV20-1	CSASPRPGGEQFF
TRBJ2-1	TRBV7-8	CASSPWTSGYNEQFF
TRBJ2-7	TRBV18	CASSPDTDYEQYF